These 23 T cell receptor beta chains originate from one sample sequenced in a study of cytomegalovirus exposure and HLA in healthy donors. In the PCR, 60 Vbeta and 13 Jbeta primers were used. Data came from immunoSEQ multiplex PCR; TCRdb stores just in-frame clones and leaves some out. The sample has roughly 100,000 clones; about 80% are singletons. Sequencing input: PBMCs. Receptors were obtained from a man aged 18 to 35 in good health and CMV-seropositive.

This chain's CDR3 is CASSLAGTSPGSYEQYF. CDR3 DNA sequence: TGCGCCAGCAGCCTGGCGGGGACTAGCCCGGGCTCCTACGAGCAGTACTTC. The V gene is TRBV4-1, the J gene TRBJ2-7; TRBD2 aligns across 9 bases. Germline loops: CDR1 MGHRA, CDR2 YSYEKL. Trimming took 4 bases from V and 0 from J; bases not matched to a gene: 10. The CDR3 extends over 17 amino acids.

As regards this clone: The sample has other DNA sequences that encode this CDR3 too. This rearrangement joins TRBV2 to TRBJ1-2; 9 bases agree with TRBD1. Germline V CDR1 and CDR2: SNHLY, FYNNEI. The CDR3 has 15 residues. V lost 1 base to trimming and J lost 2 bases; unmatched junction nucleotides: 2. CDR3 in DNA: TGTGCCAGCAGTGAAGGGGGACAGGGAAACTATGGCTACACCTTC. Its translation is CASSEGGQGNYGYTF.

The chain joins TRBV5-1 to TRBJ2-1; the match to TRBD2 covers 15 bases. This CDR3 spans 16 amino acids. Germline CDR1 reads SGHRS; CDR2 reads YFSETQ. Trimming took 0 bases from V and 8 from J; bases not matched to a gene: 3. CDR3 amino acids: CASSLGGLAGGHEQFF. DNA for the CDR3: TGCGCCAGCAGCTTGGGAGGACTAGCGGGGGGGCATGAGCAGTTCTTC.

The gene calls are TRBV27 and TRBJ1-1, with 8 bases identical to TRBD1. This CDR3 contains 13 residues. J was trimmed by 11 bases and V by 6 bases; bases with no gene match: 11. The V gene's germline CDR1 is MNHEY and CDR2 SMNVEV (reference sequence). CDR3 DNA: TGTGCCAGCAGCTTCGGGGCAGGGGGCGAGGCTTTCTTT. Amino acids: CASSFGAGGEAFF.

The CDR3, as DNA: TGTGCCACCAGCAGAGGGCCCGGGGAGCTGTTTTTT. Encoded protein: CATSRGPGELFF. The chain carries TRBV15 and TRBJ2-2; D unresolved. The germline V gene has CDR1 LNHNV and CDR2 YYDKDF (reference sequence). V dropped 1 base and J dropped 6 bases, with 3 bases sitting between them. The CDR3 covers 12 residues.

The J gene is TRBJ2-3, the V gene TRBV6-6, with TRBD2 identical over 8 bases. The CDR3 loop spans 14 amino acids. The trim removed 5 bases at V and 6 bases at J, leaving 7 bases unmatched. The V gene's germline CDR1 is MNHNY and CDR2 SVGAGI (reference sequence). The CDR3 protein is CASSTGGALDTQYF. The CDR3, as DNA: TGTGCCAGCAGTACCGGGGGGGCTTTGGATACGCAGTATTTT.

Comments on this clone: The sample holds other DNA sequences that translate to the same CDR3. V and J are TRBV6-1 and TRBJ2-1, with 7 bases lining up with TRBD2. J gave up 3 bases and V 1 base, and 3 bases lay outside the gene matches. CDR1 MNHNS and CDR2 SASEGT come from the germline V gene. The CDR3 covers 15 residues. CDR3 sequence: CASSEVAGDYNEQFF. The DNA of the CDR3 is TGTGCCAGCAGTGAAGTTGCGGGGGACTACAATGAGCAGTTCTTC.

J is TRBJ2-3 and V is TRBV6-1, with D possibly TRBD1 on 5 matching bases. V was clipped by 4 bases and J by 2 bases, with 13 bases between them. This CDR3 is 15 amino acids long. Germline V CDR1 and CDR2: MNHNS, SASEGT. The CDR3 DNA reads TGTGCCAGCAGTGCAGGCTACAGGCACACAGATACGCAGTATTTT. It is translated as CASSAGYRHTDTQYF.

The V gene is TRBV6-1, the J gene TRBJ2-2; perhaps TRBD2 as D (7 bases). The CDR3 is 15 amino acids. Looked up from germline, CDR1 is MNHNS and CDR2 is SASEGT. Trimming shortened V by 6 bases and J by 2 bases, and 13 bases separated the two germline ends. DNA of the CDR3: TGTGCCAGCAGAATGGCGGGGGCTAACACCGGGGAGCTGTTTTTT. Protein sequence: CASRMAGANTGELFF.

Only a few counts were recorded for this clone. The rearrangement links TRBV7-4 to TRBJ1-5; 7 nucleotides line up with TRBD1. CDR3 size: 16 residues. In germline, CDR1 is SGHVT, CDR2 SQSDAQ. V lost 4 bases and J lost 5; bases outside the gene matches: 11. CDR3 protein: CASSSRRDSSDQPQHF. Here the CDR3 DNA reads TGTGCCAGCAGCTCCAGGAGGGACAGTAGTGATCAGCCCCAGCATTTT.

This clone was found once. The V and J genes are TRBV25-1 and TRBJ2-7, with a weak D call TRBD1 (6 bases). CDR1 is MGHDK, CDR2 SYGVNS, per germline. The length of the CDR3 is 12 residues. V was pared by 2 bases and J by 6 bases, with 8 bases between. The CDR3 is CASSEQGREQYF. Written as DNA, the CDR3 is TGTGCCAGCAGTGAACAGGGGCGCGAGCAGTACTTC.

The chain couples TRBV11-2 to TRBJ2-1, with TRBD2 matching 14 bases. Germline trimming cut 4 bases from V and 5 bases from J; bases unmatched to any gene: 4. The germline CDR1 and CDR2 sequences are SGHAT and FQNNGV. The CDR3 sequence is 16 residues long. The CDR3 bases are TGTGCCAGCAGCTCGTGGACTAGCGGGGGGCACAATGAGCAGTTCTTC. This translates into CASSSWTSGGHNEQFF.

This clone was observed once. The chain employs TRBV6-1 and TRBJ2-6; D perhaps matches TRBD1 (5 bases). Germline V CDR1 and CDR2: MNHNS, SASEGT. This CDR3 region has 15 residues. Trimming removed 6 bases at V and 0 bases at J, with 9 bases between. The CDR3 bases are TGTGCCAGCAGAGACAGATACTCTGGGGCCAACGTCCTGACTTTC. The encoded protein is CASRDRYSGANVLTF.

The chain joins TRBV5-1 to TRBJ1-1; no reliable D call. V dropped 0 bases and J dropped 3 bases, with 12 bases sitting between them. The CDR3 runs 15 residues. Germline assignment: CDR1 SGHRS and CDR2 YFSETQ. DNA for the CDR3: TGCGCCAGCAGCTTGGCGGCCGGGTTCCACACTGAAGCTTTCTTT. Its protein product is CASSLAAGFHTEAFF.

The chain employs TRBV28 and TRBJ2-7; D remains ambiguous. The germline V gene encodes CDR1 MDHEN and CDR2 SYDVKM. With 2 bases removed from V and 6 bases from J, the gap between germline ends came to 8 bases. CDR3 length equals 12 residues. CDR3 in DNA: TGTGCCAGCAGTTTAACAAGTTCCGAGCAGTACTTC. Protein: CASSLTSSEQYF.

The chain links TRBV10-2 to TRBJ1-5, with no clear D. CDR1 is WSHSY and CDR2 is SAAADI in the germline V gene. CDR3 size: 16 residues. Deletions cut 0 bases from V and 1 base from J, with 10 bases between. As DNA, the CDR3 is TGCGCCAGCAGTGAGTCCACGGGGTCCAGCAATCAGCCCCAGCATTTT. Translating gives CASSESTGSSNQPQHF.

The V and J genes are TRBV30 and TRBJ1-5; TRBD1 matches at 8 bases. Germline CDR1 GTSNPN, CDR2 SVGIG (reference sequence). This CDR3 contains 14 residues. V trimming: 1 base; J trimming: 4 bases; junction bases outside the gene matches: 3. CDR3 DNA sequence: TGTGCCTGGAGTGAACGACAGGGGAATCAGCCCCAGCATTTT. Its translation: CAWSERQGNQPQHF.

The chain couples TRBV9 to TRBJ1-1; D gene uncertain. V shed 0 bases and J shed 2 bases, with 8 bases lying between them. The CDR3 length is 14 residues. Germline CDR1 and CDR2: SGDLS and YYNGEE. The CDR3 loop is CASSVGPVNTEAFF. CDR3 nucleotides: TGTGCCAGCAGCGTAGGGCCAGTAAACACTGAAGCTTTCTTT.

The chain carries TRBV28 and TRBJ1-6; D possibly corresponds to TRBD1 (5 bases). The CDR3 length is 13 residues. Germline CDR1 reads MDHEN; CDR2 reads SYDVKM. V was clipped by 5 bases and J by 5 bases, with 7 bases between them. CDR3: CASSKTDNSPLHF. The CDR3 DNA sequence: TGTGCCAGCAGTAAGACAGATAATTCACCCCTCCACTTT.

The V call is TRBV4-2, the J call TRBJ2-7; D is perhaps TRBD1 (6 bases). The V gene lost 0 bases and the J gene lost 3 bases, with 12 bases spanning the gap. There are 15 residues in the CDR3. From germline, CDR1 is LGHNA and CDR2 YNFKEQ. CDR3 DNA: TGTGCCAGCAGCCAAGATGGGCAGGGGAACTACGAGCAGTACTTC. Protein: CASSQDGQGNYEQYF.

The CDR3 region is CASSFNGDSVYGYTF. The CDR3, as DNA: TGTGCCAGCAGCTTTAATGGGGACAGTGTCTATGGCTACACCTTC. The chain has TRBV7-2 and TRBJ1-2, with TRBD1 matching over 7 bases. In germline, CDR1 is SGHTA, CDR2 FQGNSA. V lost 3 bases, J lost 4 bases, and 8 bases stayed unmatched. CDR3 length: 15 residues. Full variable domain (rest looked up from reference TRBV7-2 and TRBJ1-2): GAGVSQSPSNKVTEKGKDVELRCDPISGHTALYWYRQSLGQGLEFLIYFQGNSAPDKSGLPSDRFSAERTGGSVSTLTIQRTQQEDSAVYLCASSFNGDSVYGYTFGSGTRLTVV.

This clone was observed a single time. V and J are TRBV7-9 and TRBJ2-2; TRBD1 might be the D (6 bases). Deletions cut 11 bases from V and 3 bases from J, with 13 bases between. Per germline, CDR1 SEHNR and CDR2 FQNEAQ (reference sequence). The CDR3 spans 13 residues. CDR3 in amino acids: CAPGAGDTGELFF. The CDR3 DNA follows: TGTGCCCCCGGGGCAGGGGACACCGGGGAGCTGTTTTTT.

V and J are TRBV28 and TRBJ2-2; D gene uncertain. CDR1 and CDR2 (germline): MDHEN, SYDVKM. Deletions cut 10 bases from V and 1 base from J, with 13 bases between. This CDR3 contains 14 residues. CDR3 nucleotides: TGTGCCACCGGGTCCGTTGGGAACACCGGGGAGCTGTTTTTT. This sequence encodes CATGSVGNTGELFF.